The clone carrying this T cell receptor beta chain was observed a handful of times. The record originates from a study of T-cell reconstitution after alpha-beta-depleted transplantation in children. Unique molecular identifiers were used in preparing the TCRbeta library. Each CDR3 protein gets one entry after TCRdb re-called the PCR reads with MiXCR. The data show about 610,000 distinct CDR3 sequences, under 12% seen once. Trimming cost V 2 bases and J 0 bases, with 13 bases left between them. The CDR3 spans 16 residues. CDR1 is SGHRS, CDR2 YFSETQ, per germline. The receptor's source is a human donor who donated a stem cell graft to a child with acute myeloid leukemia. Here the sequenced sample was PBMCs from the stem cell graft donor, taken from the stem cell graft. The J gene is TRBJ2-3, the V gene TRBV5-1; D tentatively fits TRBD1 or TRBD2 (6 bases each). The CDR3, as DNA: TGCGCCAGCAGCTTCGGGGGCTCGACTAGCACAGATACGCAGTATTTT. It codes for CASSFGGSTSTDTQYF.